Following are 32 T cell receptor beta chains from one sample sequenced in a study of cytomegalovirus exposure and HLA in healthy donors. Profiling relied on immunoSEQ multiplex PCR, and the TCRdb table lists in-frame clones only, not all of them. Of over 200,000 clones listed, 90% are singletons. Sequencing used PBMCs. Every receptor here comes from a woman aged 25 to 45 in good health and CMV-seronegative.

The CDR3 here is CASSSSFSGYEQYF. Written as DNA, the CDR3 is TGCGCCAGCAGCTCCTCCTTTAGCGGATACGAGCAGTACTTC. The chain combines TRBV4-1 with TRBJ2-7, with D maybe TRBD2 (6 bases). The CDR3 is 14 residues long. Between the trimmed V and J ends, which lost 5 bases and 4 bases, there was a span of 15 bases. Germline CDR1 is MGHRA and CDR2 is YSYEKL.

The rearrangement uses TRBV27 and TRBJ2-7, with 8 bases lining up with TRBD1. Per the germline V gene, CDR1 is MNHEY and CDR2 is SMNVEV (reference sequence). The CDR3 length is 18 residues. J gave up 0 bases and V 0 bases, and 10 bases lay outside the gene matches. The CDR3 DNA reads TGTGCCAGCAGTTTATCCAACACTCGGACAGGGATCTCCTACGAGCAGTACTTC. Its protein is CASSLSNTRTGISYEQYF.

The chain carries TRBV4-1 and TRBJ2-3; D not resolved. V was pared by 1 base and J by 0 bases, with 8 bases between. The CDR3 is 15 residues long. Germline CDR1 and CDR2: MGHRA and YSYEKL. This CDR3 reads CASSQGLYSTDTQYF. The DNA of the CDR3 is TGCGCCAGCAGCCAAGGACTGTACAGCACAGATACGCAGTATTTT.

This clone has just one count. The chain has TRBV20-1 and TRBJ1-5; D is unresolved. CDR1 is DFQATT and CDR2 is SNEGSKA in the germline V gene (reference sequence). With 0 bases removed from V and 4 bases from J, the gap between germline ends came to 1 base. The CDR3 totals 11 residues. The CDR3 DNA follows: TGCAGTGCTAGAGAGAATCAGCCCCAGCATTTT. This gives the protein CSARENQPQHF.

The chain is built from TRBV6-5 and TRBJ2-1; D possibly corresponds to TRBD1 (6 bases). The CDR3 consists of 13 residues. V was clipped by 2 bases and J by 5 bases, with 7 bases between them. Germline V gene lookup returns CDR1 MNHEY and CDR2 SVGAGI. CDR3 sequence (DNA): TGTGCCAGCAGTTACCAGGGGCACAATGAGCAGTTCTTC. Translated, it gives CASSYQGHNEQFF.

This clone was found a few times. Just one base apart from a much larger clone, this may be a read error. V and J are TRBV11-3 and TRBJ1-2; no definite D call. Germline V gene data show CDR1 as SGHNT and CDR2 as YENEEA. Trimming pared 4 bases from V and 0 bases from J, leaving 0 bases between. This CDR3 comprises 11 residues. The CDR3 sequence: CASSSNYGYTF. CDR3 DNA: TGTGCCAGCAGCTCTAACTATGGCTACACCTTC.

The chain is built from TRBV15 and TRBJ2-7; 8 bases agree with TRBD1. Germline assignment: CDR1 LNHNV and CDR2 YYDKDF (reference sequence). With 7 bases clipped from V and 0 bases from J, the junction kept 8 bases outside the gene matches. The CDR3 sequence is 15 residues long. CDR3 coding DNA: TGTGCCACCACTCGCCCGGGACAGGACTCCTACGAGCAGTACTTC. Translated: CATTRPGQDSYEQYF.

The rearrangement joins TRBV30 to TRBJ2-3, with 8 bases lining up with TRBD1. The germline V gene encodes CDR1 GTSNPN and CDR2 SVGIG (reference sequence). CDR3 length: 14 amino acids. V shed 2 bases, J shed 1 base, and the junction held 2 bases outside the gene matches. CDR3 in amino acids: CAWSTDRGTDTQYF. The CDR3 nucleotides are TGTGCCTGGAGTACGGACAGGGGCACAGATACGCAGTATTTT.

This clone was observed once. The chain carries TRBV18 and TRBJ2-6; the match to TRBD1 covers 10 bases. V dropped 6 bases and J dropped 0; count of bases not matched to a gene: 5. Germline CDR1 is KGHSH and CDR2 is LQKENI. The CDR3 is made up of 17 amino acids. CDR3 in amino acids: CASSGQGGTSGANVLTF. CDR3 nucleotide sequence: TGTGCCAGCTCCGGACAGGGGGGGACCTCTGGGGCCAACGTCCTGACTTTC. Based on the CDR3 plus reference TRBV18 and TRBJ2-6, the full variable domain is NAGVMQNPRHLVRRRGQEARLRCSPMKGHSHVYWYRQLPEEGLKFMVYLQKENIIDESGMPKERFSAEFPKEGPSILRIQQVVRGDSAAYFCASSGQGGTSGANVLTFGAGSRLTVL.

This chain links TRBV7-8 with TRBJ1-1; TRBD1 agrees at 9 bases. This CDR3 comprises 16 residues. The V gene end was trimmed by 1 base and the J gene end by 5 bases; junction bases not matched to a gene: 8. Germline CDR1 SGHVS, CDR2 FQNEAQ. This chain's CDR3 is CASSLDYTGGYTEAFF. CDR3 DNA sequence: TGTGCCAGCAGCTTAGATTATACAGGGGGCTATACTGAAGCTTTCTTT.

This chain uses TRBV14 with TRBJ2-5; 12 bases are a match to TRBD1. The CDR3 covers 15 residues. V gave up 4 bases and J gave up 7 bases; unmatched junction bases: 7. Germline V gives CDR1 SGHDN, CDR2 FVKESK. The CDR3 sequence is CASSPGTGGSGTQYF. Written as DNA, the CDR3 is TGTGCCAGCAGCCCCGGGACAGGGGGCTCGGGGACCCAGTACTTC. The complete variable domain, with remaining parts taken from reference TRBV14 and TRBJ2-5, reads EAGVTQFPSHSVIEKGQTVTLRCDPISGHDNLYWYRRVMGKEIKFLLHFVKESKQDESGMPNNRFLAERTGGTYSTLKVQPAELEDSGVYFCASSPGTGGSGTQYFGPGTRLLVL.

The CDR3 protein is CASSVATSGGLDTQYF. As DNA, the CDR3 is TGTGCCAGCAGCGTAGCGACTAGCGGGGGTTTAGATACGCAGTATTTT. The chain recombines TRBV9 with TRBJ2-3; the match to TRBD2 covers 12 bases. The germline V gene has CDR1 SGDLS and CDR2 YYNGEE. This CDR3 is 16 amino acids long. J was trimmed by 5 bases and V by 0 bases; bases with no gene match: 4.

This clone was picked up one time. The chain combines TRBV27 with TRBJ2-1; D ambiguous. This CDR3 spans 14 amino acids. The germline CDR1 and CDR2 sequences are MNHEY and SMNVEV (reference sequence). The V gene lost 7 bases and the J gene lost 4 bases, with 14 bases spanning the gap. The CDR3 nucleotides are TGTGCCAGCAAACGTCCTGAAGTTTACAATGAGCAGTTCTTC. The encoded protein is CASKRPEVYNEQFF.

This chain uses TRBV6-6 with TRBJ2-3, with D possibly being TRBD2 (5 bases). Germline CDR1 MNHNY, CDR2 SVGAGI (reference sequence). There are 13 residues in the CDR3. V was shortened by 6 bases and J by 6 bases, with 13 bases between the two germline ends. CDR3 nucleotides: TGTGCCAGCAGCCAACTAGTTTTGGATACGCAGTATTTT. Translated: CASSQLVLDTQYF.

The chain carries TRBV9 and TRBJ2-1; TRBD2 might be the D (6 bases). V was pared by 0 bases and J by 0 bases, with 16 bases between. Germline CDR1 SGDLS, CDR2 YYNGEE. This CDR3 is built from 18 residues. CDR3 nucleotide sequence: TGTGCCAGCAGCGTAGCTGTAGCGGAGTGGAGCTCCTACAATGAGCAGTTCTTC. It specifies CASSVAVAEWSSYNEQFF.

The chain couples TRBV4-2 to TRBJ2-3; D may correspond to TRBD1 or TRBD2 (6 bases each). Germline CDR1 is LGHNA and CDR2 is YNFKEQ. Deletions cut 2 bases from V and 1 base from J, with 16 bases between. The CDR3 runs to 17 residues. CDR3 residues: CASSQLGGTIRTDTQYF. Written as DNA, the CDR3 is TGTGCCAGCAGCCAACTAGGGGGGACAATACGCACAGATACGCAGTATTTT.

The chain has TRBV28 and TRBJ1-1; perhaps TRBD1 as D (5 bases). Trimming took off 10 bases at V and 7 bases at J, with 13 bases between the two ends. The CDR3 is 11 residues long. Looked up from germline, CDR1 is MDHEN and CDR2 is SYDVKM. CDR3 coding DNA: TGTGCCACCTCCGACAGCTTTGAAGCTTTCTTT. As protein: CATSDSFEAFF.

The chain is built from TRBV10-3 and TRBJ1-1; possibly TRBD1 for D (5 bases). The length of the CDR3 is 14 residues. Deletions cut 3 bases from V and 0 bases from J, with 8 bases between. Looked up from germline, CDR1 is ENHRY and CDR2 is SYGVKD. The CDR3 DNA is TGTGCCATCAGTGATTGGGGACTGAACACTGAAGCTTTCTTT. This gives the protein CAISDWGLNTEAFF.

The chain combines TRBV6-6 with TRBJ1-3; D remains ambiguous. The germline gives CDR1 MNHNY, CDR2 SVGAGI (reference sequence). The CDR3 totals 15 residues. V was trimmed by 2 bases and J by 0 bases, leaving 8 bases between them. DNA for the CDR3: TGTGCCAGCAGTTACGATTCTGTCTCTGGAAACACCATATATTTT. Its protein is CASSYDSVSGNTIYF.

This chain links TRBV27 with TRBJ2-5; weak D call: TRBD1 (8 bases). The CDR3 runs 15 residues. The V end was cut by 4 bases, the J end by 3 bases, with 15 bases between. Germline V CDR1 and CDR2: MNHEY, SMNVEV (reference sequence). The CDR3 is CASSSLQGGEETQYF. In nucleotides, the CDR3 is TGTGCCAGCAGTTCCTTACAGGGGGGGGAAGAGACCCAGTACTTC.

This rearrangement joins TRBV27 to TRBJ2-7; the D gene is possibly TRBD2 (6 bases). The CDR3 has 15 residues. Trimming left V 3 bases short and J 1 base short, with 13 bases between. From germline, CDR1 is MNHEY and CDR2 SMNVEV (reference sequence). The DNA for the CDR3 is TGTGCCAGCAGTTTTGCCGGGGGTAGGTCCTACGAGCAGTACTTC. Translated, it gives CASSFAGGRSYEQYF.

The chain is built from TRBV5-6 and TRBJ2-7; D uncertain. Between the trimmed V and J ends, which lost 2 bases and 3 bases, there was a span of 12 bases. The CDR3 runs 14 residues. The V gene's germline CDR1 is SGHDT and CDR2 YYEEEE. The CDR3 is CASSFYSKRYEQYF. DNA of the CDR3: TGTGCCAGCAGCTTTTACTCCAAACGCTACGAGCAGTACTTC.

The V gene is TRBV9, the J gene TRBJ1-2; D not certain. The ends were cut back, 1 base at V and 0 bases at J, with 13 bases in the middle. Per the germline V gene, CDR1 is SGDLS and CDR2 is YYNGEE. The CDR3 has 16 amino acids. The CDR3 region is CASSVPREGANYGYTF. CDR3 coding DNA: TGTGCCAGCAGCGTACCCCGAGAGGGAGCTAACTATGGCTACACCTTC.

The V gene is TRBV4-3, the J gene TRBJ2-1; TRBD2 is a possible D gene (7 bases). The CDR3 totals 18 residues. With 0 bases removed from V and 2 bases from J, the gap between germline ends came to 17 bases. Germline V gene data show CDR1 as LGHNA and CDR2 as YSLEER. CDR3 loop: CASSQDNVGEGAYNEQFF. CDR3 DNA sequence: TGCGCCAGCAGCCAAGATAACGTAGGGGAGGGGGCCTACAATGAGCAGTTCTTC.

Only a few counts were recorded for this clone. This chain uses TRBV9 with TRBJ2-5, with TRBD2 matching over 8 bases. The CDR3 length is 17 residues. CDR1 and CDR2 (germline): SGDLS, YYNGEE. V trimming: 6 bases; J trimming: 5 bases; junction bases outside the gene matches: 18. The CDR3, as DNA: TGTGCCAGCACCCCGGGGGTTGCCGCGGGAGGATTGGAGACCCAGTACTTC. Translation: CASTPGVAAGGLETQYF.

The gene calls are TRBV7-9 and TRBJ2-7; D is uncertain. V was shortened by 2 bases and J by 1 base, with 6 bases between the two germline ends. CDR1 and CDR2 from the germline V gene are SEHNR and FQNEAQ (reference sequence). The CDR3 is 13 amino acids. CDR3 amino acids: CASSLSASYEQYF. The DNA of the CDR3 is TGTGCCAGCAGCTTAAGCGCGTCCTACGAGCAGTACTTC.

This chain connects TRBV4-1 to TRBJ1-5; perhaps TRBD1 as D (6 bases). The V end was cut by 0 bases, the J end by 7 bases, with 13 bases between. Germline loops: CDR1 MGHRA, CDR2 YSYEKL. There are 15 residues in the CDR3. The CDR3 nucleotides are TGCGCCAGCAGCCAAGAATGGGGACACCGGCAGCCCCAGCATTTT. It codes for CASSQEWGHRQPQHF.

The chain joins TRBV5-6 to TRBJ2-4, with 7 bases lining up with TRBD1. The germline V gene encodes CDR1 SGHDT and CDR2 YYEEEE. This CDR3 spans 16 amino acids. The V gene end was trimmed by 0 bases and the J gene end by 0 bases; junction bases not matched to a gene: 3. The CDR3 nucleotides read TGTGCCAGCAGCTTGGCGACAGGGAGAGCCAAAAACATTCAGTACTTC. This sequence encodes CASSLATGRAKNIQYF.

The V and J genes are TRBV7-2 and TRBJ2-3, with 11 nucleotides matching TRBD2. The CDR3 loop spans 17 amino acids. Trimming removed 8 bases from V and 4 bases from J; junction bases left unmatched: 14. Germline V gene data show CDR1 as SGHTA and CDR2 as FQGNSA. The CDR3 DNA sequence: TGTGCCAGCGCCTTGAAGAGGCTAGCGGGAGGCGCAGATACGCAGTATTTT. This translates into CASALKRLAGGADTQYF.

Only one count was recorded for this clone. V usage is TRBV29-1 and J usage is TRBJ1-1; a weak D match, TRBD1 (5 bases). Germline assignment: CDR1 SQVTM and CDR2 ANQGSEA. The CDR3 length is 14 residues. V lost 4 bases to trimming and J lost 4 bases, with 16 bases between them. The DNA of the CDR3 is TGCAGCGTTGGAGAGGACCTAAGGGGCACTGAAGCTTTCTTT. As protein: CSVGEDLRGTEAFF.

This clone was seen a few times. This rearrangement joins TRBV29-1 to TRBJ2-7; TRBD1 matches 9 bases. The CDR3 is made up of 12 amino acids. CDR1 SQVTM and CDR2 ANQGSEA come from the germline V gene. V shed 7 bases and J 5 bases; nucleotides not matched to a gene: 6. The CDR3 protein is CSARTGAHEQYF. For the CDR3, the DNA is TGCAGCGCTCGGACAGGGGCCCACGAGCAGTACTTC.

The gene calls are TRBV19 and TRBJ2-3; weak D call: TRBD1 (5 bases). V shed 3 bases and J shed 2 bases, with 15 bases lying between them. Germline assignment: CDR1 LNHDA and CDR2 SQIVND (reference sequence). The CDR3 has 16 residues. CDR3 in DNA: TGTGCCAGTAGTATGTGGTTCCAGGGAAACACAGATACGCAGTATTTT. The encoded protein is CASSMWFQGNTDTQYF. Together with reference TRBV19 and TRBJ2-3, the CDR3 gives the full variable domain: DGGITQSPKYLFRKEGQNVTLSCEQNLNHDAMYWYRQDPGQGLRLIYYSQIVNDFQKGDIAEGYSVSREKKESFPLTVTSAQKNPTAFYLCASSMWFQGNTDTQYFGPGTRLTVL.